This TCR beta chain was identified during a study of T-cell reconstitution after alpha-beta-depleted transplantation in children. There are many counts of this clonotype. The TCRbeta library incorporated unique molecular identifiers. TCRdb ran MiXCR on the PCR reads and lists one entry per CDR3 protein. This sample has approximately 88,000 distinct CDR3 sequences, with 12% found just once. The CDR3 consists of 14 residues. Germline CDR1 SGHDN, CDR2 FVKESK. V was clipped by 4 bases and J by 4 bases, with 13 bases between them. J is TRBJ1-2 and V is TRBV14; maybe TRBD1 (6 bases). The sample consisted of PBMCs from the stem cell graft donor, taken from the stem cell graft. This receptor was taken from a human donor who donated a stem cell graft to a child with inherited bone marrow failure. The CDR3 region has the DNA TGTGCCAGCAGCCGAGCAGGGGTTCCCTATGGCTACACCTTC. Protein sequence: CASSRAGVPYGYTF.